This TCR beta chain derives from a study of regulatory T cells in long-lasting Graves disease. According to the study, TCR beta libraries were built with iRepertoire HTBI primers and CDR3-region Arm-PCR. TCRdb called the multiplex PCR reads again in MiXCR, with one record for every CDR3 protein. The sample consists of about half a million distinct CDR3 sequences, around 12% of them appearing once. Time point meaning: newly diagnosed GD, antithyroid drugs for less than 3 months. Extracted PBMC RNA gave rise to the TCR library. V gave up 0 bases and J gave up 0 bases, with 9 bases separating them. The germline V gene has CDR1 LGHDT and CDR2 YNNKEL (reference sequence). The CDR3 consists of 15 residues. This clonotype came up a few times. This sample was shared with a second study, whose subject was T cells in Graves' hyperthyroidism and ophthalmopathy.

The sequences come from peripheral blood mononuclear cells (PBMCs), collected at new diagnosis, from a patient treated with antithyroid drugs. This chain uses TRBV3-1 with TRBJ2-7; TRBD1 or TRBD2 may be the D gene (5 bases each). The TCR was taken from a woman aged 25 to 39 with Graves disease. CDR3 coding DNA: TGTGCCAGCAGCCAAGATGAGGGGTCCTCCTACGAGCAGTACTTC. Translating gives CASSQDEGSSYEQYF.